The 3 T cell receptor beta chains below were found in one sample sequenced in a study of T-cell memory formation after mild COVID-19. MiXCR was run by TCRdb on the 5' RACE reads, yielding one entry per CDR3 protein. The sample yields over 350,000 distinct CDR3 sequences, approximately 15% seen once. The sequenced material came from PBMCs or a T cell subset sorted from them (not recorded which). The receptor source for this set is a man between 18 and 35 years old who had mild COVID-19 (a few samples of this study predate the infection). Cell type and time point are not known.

The chain joins TRBV20-1 to TRBJ2-7; 9 bases align to TRBD1. V was pared by 6 bases and J by 4 bases, with 10 bases of the junction left unmatched. From germline, CDR1 is DFQATT and CDR2 SNEGSKA (reference sequence). The CDR3 consists of 14 residues. CDR3 in DNA: TGCAGTGCGCAACAGGGGGCAGGTTATTACGAGCAGTACGTC. Amino acids: CSAQQGAGYYEQYV.

This clonotype showed up just a few times. The J gene is TRBJ1-1, the V gene TRBV7-9, with 7 bases matching TRBD1. The J segment lost 1 base and the V segment lost 5 bases, leaving 7 bases of the junction unmatched. There are 15 residues in the CDR3. CDR1 and CDR2 from the germline V gene are SEHNR and FQNEAQ (reference sequence). The CDR3 here is CASSQRDSWNTEAFF. As DNA, the CDR3 is TGTGCCAGCAGCCAGAGGGACAGCTGGAACACTGAAGCTTTCTTT.

This clonotype was seen only a few times. The chain couples TRBV20-1 to TRBJ2-3; 7 nucleotides agree with TRBD2. This CDR3 comprises 11 residues. Losses at the gene ends were 6 bases for V and 4 bases for J; bases not matched to a gene: 1. CDR1 is DFQATT and CDR2 is SNEGSKA in the germline V gene (reference sequence). CDR3 DNA: TGCAGTGCAGGACTAGCAGATACGCAGTATTTT. This gives the protein CSAGLADTQYF.